This passage covers 21 T cell receptor beta chains from one sample sequenced in a study of beta chain features in type 1 diabetes. Study results and limitations: People with Type 1 diabetes carried modestly yet significantly shorter TCRB CDR3s in all four CD4+ subsets.

No cognate antigen is known for these TCRs. Every isolated RNA sample was fully reverse transcribed, so sequencing captured expressed TCRB transcripts. Sequenced by immunoSEQ multiplex PCR; TCRdb stores in-frame clones only, minus some. The sample contains 250,000 to 350,000 clones, 13% to 15% of which appear only once. Material: naive CD4+ T cells from blood. These receptors all come from a man aged 30-40 years with type 1 diabetes.

In its sample, this clone was seen a few times. The chain uses TRBV30 and TRBJ1-5; tentatively, D is TRBD1 (5 bases). CDR1 is GTSNPN, CDR2 SVGIG, per germline (reference sequence). Trimming removed 8 bases from V and 4 bases from J, with 27 bases in between. This CDR3 has 17 residues. This CDR3 is CAPTGTWGEIANQPQHF. DNA for the CDR3: TGTGCCCCCACCGGGACCTGGGGGGAAATAGCAAATCAGCCCCAGCATTTT.

This clone has just a few counts. The gene calls are TRBV7-3 and TRBJ2-3; 7 positions match TRBD2. Germline V CDR1 and CDR2: SGHTA, FQGTGA. The V segment lost 4 bases and the J segment 2 bases; nucleotides outside the gene matches: 3. The CDR3 totals 14 residues. CDR3: CASSSSGLTDTQYF. CDR3 bases: TGTGCCAGCAGCTCTAGCGGCCTCACAGATACGCAGTATTTT.

This clone was seen only a few times. Other DNA sequences within the sample encode an identical CDR3. This sequence joins TRBV15 and TRBJ2-1; the match to TRBD2 covers 13 bases. This CDR3 comprises 16 residues. Per germline, CDR1 LNHNV and CDR2 YYDKDF (reference sequence). With 1 base clipped from V and 4 bases from J, the junction kept 1 base outside the gene matches. CDR3 in amino acids: CATSRGLAGGYNEQFF. The DNA of the CDR3 is TGTGCCACCAGCAGAGGACTAGCGGGAGGTTACAATGAGCAGTTCTTC.

This clone was observed a handful of times. This rearrangement joins TRBV12-5 to TRBJ2-5, with 7 bases that match TRBD1. The V and J ends lost 1 base and 5 bases, in that order; junction bases with no gene match: 7. Looked up from germline, CDR1 is LGHNT and CDR2 is FRNRAP. The CDR3 is made up of 15 amino acids. Written as DNA, the CDR3 is TGTGCTAGTGGTTTGGCGACAGGGTGGAAGGAGACCCAGTACTTC. Translation gives CASGLATGWKETQYF.

As regards this clone: Other DNA sequences within the sample encode an identical CDR3. The gene calls are TRBV7-9 and TRBJ2-3; maybe TRBD2 (6 bases). CDR3 size: 13 residues. V gave up 1 base and J gave up 4 bases, with 6 bases separating them. In germline, CDR1 is SEHNR, CDR2 FQNEAQ (reference sequence). As DNA, the CDR3 is TGTGCCAGCAGCTTAGGGGGGGCAGATACGCAGTATTTT. Residues: CASSLGGADTQYF.

The chain employs TRBV30 and TRBJ2-7; D gene ambiguous. This CDR3 spans 11 amino acids. Germline assignment: CDR1 GTSNPN and CDR2 SVGIG (reference sequence). Trimming took 2 bases from V and 6 from J, leaving 8 bases between them. CDR3 region: CAWSLRREQYF. The DNA of the CDR3 is TGTGCCTGGAGTCTGCGGCGCGAGCAGTACTTC.

The rearrangement links TRBV5-1 to TRBJ1-2, with unresolved D. Germline V gene sequence: CDR1 SGHRS, CDR2 YFSETQ. The CDR3 length is 11 residues. Trimming removed 5 bases from V and 8 bases from J, with 10 bases in between. The CDR3 bases are TGCGCCAGCAGAGCTTACCGGGGCTACACCTTC. Encoded protein: CASRAYRGYTF.

This rearrangement joins TRBV2 to TRBJ1-1; D possibly corresponds to TRBD1 (6 bases). The CDR3 runs 12 residues. V was cut by 8 bases and J by 1 base, with 8 bases left in between. Germline CDR1 reads SNHLY; CDR2 reads FYNNEI. The CDR3 region is CASAQGNTEAFF. The DNA of the CDR3 is TGTGCCAGCGCACAGGGGAACACTGAAGCTTTCTTT.

V usage is TRBV19 and J usage is TRBJ2-2, with D possibly being TRBD1 (6 bases). The CDR3 loop spans 14 amino acids. Looked up from germline, CDR1 is LNHDA and CDR2 is SQIVND (reference sequence). Trimming cost V 5 bases and J 7 bases, with 14 bases left between them. Here the CDR3 reads CASSAHRVIGELFF. DNA of the CDR3: TGTGCCAGTAGTGCCCACAGGGTTATCGGGGAGCTGTTTTTT.

This clone has a handful of counts. This chain connects TRBV2 to TRBJ2-1; D is undetermined. Germline assignment: CDR1 SNHLY and CDR2 FYNNEI. The ends were cut back, 4 bases at V and 3 bases at J, with 10 bases in the middle. The CDR3 is made up of 14 amino acids. The CDR3 DNA reads as TGTGCCAGCAGTGGGTTGGCCAACTACAATGAGCAGTTCTTC. Its translation: CASSGLANYNEQFF.

The chain links TRBV4-3 to TRBJ2-2, with 10 bases fitting TRBD1. CDR3 length: 17 amino acids. The ends lost 1 base at V and 7 bases at J; junction bases unmatched: 9. CDR1 is LGHNA and CDR2 is YSLEER in the germline V gene. CDR3 sequence: CASSQGQGAYLGGELFF. The CDR3 nucleotides are TGCGCCAGCAGCCAAGGACAGGGGGCGTATTTAGGCGGGGAGCTGTTTTTT.

The chain uses TRBV29-1 and TRBJ2-3; D possibly corresponds to TRBD1 (5 bases). This CDR3 has 12 amino acids. CDR1 SQVTM and CDR2 ANQGSEA come from the germline V gene. The V gene lost 7 bases and the J gene lost 2 bases, with 10 bases spanning the gap. The CDR3 here is CSDQGITDTQYF. In DNA form, the CDR3 reads TGCAGCGACCAGGGAATCACAGATACGCAGTATTTT.

The chain has TRBV7-3 and TRBJ2-3, with TRBD2 matching 13 bases. V was pared by 4 bases and J by 2 bases, with 3 bases of the junction left unmatched. The length of the CDR3 is 16 residues. CDR1 SGHTA and CDR2 FQGTGA come from the germline V gene. CDR3: CASSSTSGRPTDTQYF. CDR3 DNA sequence: TGTGCCAGCAGCTCGACTAGCGGGAGGCCCACAGATACGCAGTATTTT. Drawing the rest from reference TRBV7-3 and TRBJ2-3, the complete variable domain is GAGVSQTPSNKVTEKGKYVELRCDPISGHTALYWYRQSLGQGPEFLIYFQGTGAADDSGLPNDRFFAVRPEGSVSTLKIQRTERGDSAVYLCASSSTSGRPTDTQYFGPGTRLTVL.

This clone appeared a few times. The chain carries TRBV5-1 and TRBJ2-2; tentative D call: TRBD2 (5 bases). V lost 6 bases and J lost 1, with 16 bases in between. CDR3 size: 16 residues. Per the germline V gene, CDR1 is SGHRS and CDR2 is YFSETQ. CDR3 sequence: CASIPSTGMNTGELFF. CDR3 in DNA: TGCGCCAGCATCCCATCGACGGGGATGAACACCGGGGAGCTGTTTTTT.

This chain connects TRBV30 to TRBJ1-2, with no clear D. CDR3 length equals 10 residues. Germline V CDR1 and CDR2: GTSNPN, SVGIG (reference sequence). Trimming removed 3 bases from V and 5 bases from J, with 4 bases in between. For the CDR3, the DNA is TGTGCCTGGAGCGGGTATGGCTACACCTTC. It yields the protein CAWSGYGYTF.

This clone was detected a few times. This chain links TRBV27 with TRBJ1-1; D not certain. V was clipped by 10 bases and J by 1 base, with 13 bases between them. CDR3 length: 13 amino acids. CDR1 is MNHEY and CDR2 is SMNVEV in the germline V gene (reference sequence). CDR3 coding DNA: TGTGCCACCATTCCGGGGTCGAACACTGAAGCTTTCTTT. This sequence encodes CATIPGSNTEAFF.

This clone has just a few counts. This sequence joins TRBV4-2 and TRBJ2-1; tentatively, D is TRBD2 (5 bases). V was cut by 0 bases and J by 0 bases, with 9 bases left in between. Germline lookup yields CDR1 LGHNA and CDR2 YNFKEQ. CDR3 size: 16 residues. The CDR3 here is CASSQDSAGSYNEQFF. In DNA, the CDR3 is TGTGCCAGCAGCCAAGATTCTGCGGGCTCCTACAATGAGCAGTTCTTC.

This clone appeared a few times. V is TRBV28 and J is TRBJ1-2; TRBD1 matches 9 bases. The germline V gene has CDR1 MDHEN and CDR2 SYDVKM. Trimming cost V 5 bases and J 2 bases; bases outside gene matches: 6. The CDR3 covers 15 residues. The CDR3, as DNA: TGTGCCAGCAGTCTTCCAGGGACAGGGAACTATGGCTACACCTTC. It translates to CASSLPGTGNYGYTF.

This clone was counted only a few times. The rearrangement joins TRBV7-9 to TRBJ2-7, with TRBD2 matching 13 bases. Germline CDR1 is SEHNR and CDR2 is FQNEAQ (reference sequence). The ends lost 4 bases at V and 3 bases at J; junction bases unmatched: 6. The length of the CDR3 is 16 residues. The CDR3 here is CASSSTSGREGYEQYF. CDR3 nucleotides: TGTGCCAGCAGCTCAACTAGCGGGAGGGAGGGCTACGAGCAGTACTTC.

V usage is TRBV28 and J usage is TRBJ2-7; no firm D call. Germline CDR1 MDHEN, CDR2 SYDVKM. V lost 1 base and J lost 4, with 14 bases in between. This CDR3 has 15 residues. The CDR3 region is CASSLLPTPGYEQYF. The CDR3 coding sequence is TGTGCCAGCAGTTTATTACCTACCCCCGGTTACGAGCAGTACTTC.

J is TRBJ2-7 and V is TRBV30; perhaps TRBD2 as D (5 bases). CDR1 GTSNPN and CDR2 SVGIG come from the germline V gene (reference sequence). The CDR3 extends over 15 amino acids. Deletions cut 1 base from V and 4 bases from J, with 17 bases between. The CDR3 DNA reads as TGTGCCTGGAGTGCGGGGAAGGGTAGACCTTACGAGCAGTACTTC. Its translation: CAWSAGKGRPYEQYF. The complete variable domain, with remaining parts taken from reference TRBV30 and TRBJ2-7, reads SQTIHQWPATLVQPVGSPLSLECTVEGTSNPNLYWYRQAAGRGLQLLFYSVGIGQISSEVPQNLSASRPQDRQFILSSKKLLLSDSGFYLCAWSAGKGRPYEQYFGPGTRLTVT.